The 20 T cell receptor beta chains below come from one sample, sequenced in a study of CD8+ T cells in alopecia areata. Sequencing relied on a cDNA template that was reverse transcribed from extracted RNA. Profiling relied on immunoSEQ multiplex PCR, and the TCRdb table lists in-frame clones only, not all of them. This table has around 210,000 clones, about three fifths appearing once. Treatment indicated: oral pan-JAK inhibitor, 5-10 mg twice daily. The specimen comprised CD4+ T cells sorted from blood, sampled at week 4, from a patient treated with tofacitinib. The origin of the receptors is a human donor with alopecia areata.

The V and J genes are TRBV30 and TRBJ2-6, with D unresolved. Germline lookup yields CDR1 GTSNPN and CDR2 SVGIG (reference sequence). The CDR3 runs 14 residues. Trimming cost V 8 bases and J 0 bases, with 11 bases left between them. This CDR3 reads CALVRGSGANVLTF. The CDR3 DNA reads TGTGCCCTCGTCCGTGGCTCTGGGGCCAACGTCCTGACTTTC.

This chain uses TRBV27 with TRBJ2-5, with 10 bases that match TRBD1. V lost 3 bases and J lost 1; bases outside the gene matches: 8. CDR1 MNHEY and CDR2 SMNVEV come from the germline V gene (reference sequence). There are 17 residues in the CDR3. CDR3 bases: TGTGCCAGCAGTTTCCCGGGACAGGGGTTAGGCCAAGAGACCCAGTACTTC. It translates to CASSFPGQGLGQETQYF.

V usage is TRBV23-1 and J usage is TRBJ1-6; D may be TRBD1 (5 bases). TRBV23-1 is noted as an ORF with a role that remains uncertain. The CDR3 sequence is 13 residues long. V lost 5 bases to trimming and J lost 14 bases, with 16 bases between them. CDR3 protein: CASSSGTACTLHF. The CDR3, as DNA: TGCGCCAGCAGTTCCGGGACCGCTTGCACCCTCCACTTT.

This clone was picked up one time. V is TRBV27 and J is TRBJ2-5, with TRBD1 matching 9 bases. CDR3 size: 16 residues. V lost 5 bases to trimming and J lost 5 bases; unmatched junction nucleotides: 12. In germline, CDR1 is MNHEY, CDR2 SMNVEV (reference sequence). CDR3 sequence (DNA): TGTGCCAGCAGTCACGGACAGGGGATCTCCGGGGAGACCCAGTACTTC. It is translated as CASSHGQGISGETQYF.

The J gene is TRBJ2-1, the V gene TRBV2, with TRBD2 identical over 7 bases. J lost 6 bases, V lost 4 bases, and 3 bases had no gene match. CDR3 length: 13 residues. Germline V gene data show CDR1 as SNHLY and CDR2 as FYNNEI. The DNA for the CDR3 is TGTGCCAGCAGTGCGGGCGGGGGCAATGAGCAGTTCTTC. It translates to CASSAGGGNEQFF. The complete variable domain, with remaining parts taken from reference TRBV2 and TRBJ2-1, reads EPEVTQTPSHQVTQMGQEVILRCVPISNHLYFYWYRQILGQKVEFLVSFYNNEISEKSEIFDDQFSVERPDGSNFTLKIRSTKLEDSAMYFCASSAGGGNEQFFGPGTRLTVL.

This clone was detected only a few times. The rearrangement joins TRBV6-6 to TRBJ2-7; TRBD1 matches at 12 bases. This CDR3 spans 14 amino acids. Germline CDR1 MNHNY, CDR2 SVGAGI (reference sequence). Trimming at V came to 2 bases and at J to 6 bases, leaving 2 bases not matched to a gene. The DNA of the CDR3 is TGTGCCAGCAGTTACGGGACAGGGGGCTTCGAGCAGTACTTC. Translation: CASSYGTGGFEQYF.

Remarks on this clone: The junction departs from germline at one end; a sequencing error may be responsible. The chain is built from TRBV30 and TRBJ1-2; maybe TRBD1 (5 bases). From germline, CDR1 is GTSNPN and CDR2 SVGIG (reference sequence). CDR3 length: 13 residues. CDR3 in DNA: TGTGCCTCCCCGAGGGGCGCGGGCTATGGCCACACCTTC. Translation: CASPRGAGYGHTF.

This chain connects TRBV30 to TRBJ1-5; a weak D match, TRBD1 (5 bases). The germline V gene encodes CDR1 GTSNPN and CDR2 SVGIG (reference sequence). With 2 bases removed from V and 7 bases from J, the gap between germline ends came to 12 bases. The CDR3 totals 13 residues. The CDR3 sequence is CAWSRAGRQPQHF. For the CDR3, the DNA is TGTGCCTGGAGTCGCGCAGGGAGACAGCCCCAGCATTTT. The complete variable domain, with remaining parts taken from reference TRBV30 and TRBJ1-5, reads SQTIHQWPATLVQPVGSPLSLECTVEGTSNPNLYWYRQAAGRGLQLLFYSVGIGQISSEVPQNLSASRPQDRQFILSSKKLLLSDSGFYLCAWSRAGRQPQHFGDGTRLSIL.

This chain connects TRBV10-2 to TRBJ2-5, with TRBD2 matching 12 bases. CDR1 WSHSY and CDR2 SAAADI come from the germline V gene. This CDR3 contains 16 residues. Trimming at V came to 6 bases and at J to 5 bases, leaving 10 bases not matched to a gene. CDR3 DNA: TGCGCCAGCAGGGAAGGACTAGCGGGGAGTTGGGAGACCCAGTACTTC. Amino acid sequence: CASREGLAGSWETQYF.

The chain links TRBV30 to TRBJ2-7; TRBD1 might be the D (5 bases). The V end lost 2 bases, the J end lost 5 bases, and 16 bases lay between the germline ends. Germline loops: CDR1 GTSNPN, CDR2 SVGIG (reference sequence). CDR3 length equals 14 residues. The CDR3 nucleotides read TGTGCCTGGAGTCAAGGGGCGTTGACCCACGAGCAGTACTTC. Its protein product is CAWSQGALTHEQYF. Combining the CDR3 with reference TRBV30 and TRBJ2-7 gives the whole variable domain SQTIHQWPATLVQPVGSPLSLECTVEGTSNPNLYWYRQAAGRGLQLLFYSVGIGQISSEVPQNLSASRPQDRQFILSSKKLLLSDSGFYLCAWSQGALTHEQYFGPGTRLTVT.

V is TRBV5-6 and J is TRBJ1-2; no clear D. V was pared by 4 bases and J by 1 base, with 5 bases between. Germline V gene data show CDR1 as SGHDT and CDR2 as YYEEEE. CDR3 length: 12 residues. CDR3 coding DNA: TGTGCCAGCAGCAGCTATAACTATGGCTACACCTTC. Translated: CASSSYNYGYTF.

The J gene is TRBJ1-3, the V gene TRBV6-5, with a tentative D call TRBD1 (6 bases). V lost 7 bases and J 0 bases, leaving 10 bases between the germline ends. This CDR3 has 14 amino acids. CDR1 MNHEY and CDR2 SVGAGI come from the germline V gene. The CDR3, as DNA: TGTGCCAGCACGACAGGCCTCTCTGGAAACACCATATATTTT. Translating it yields CASTTGLSGNTIYF.

The chain is built from TRBV4-3 and TRBJ2-3, with 10 bases aligning to TRBD2. CDR1 is LGHNA and CDR2 is YSLEER in the germline V gene. The J segment lost 1 base and the V segment lost 4 bases, leaving 5 bases of the junction unmatched. The CDR3 contains 16 residues. The CDR3 coding sequence is TGCGCCAGCAGCCGACAGCGGGGGGGAGGCACAGATACGCAGTATTTT. Translation gives CASSRQRGGGTDTQYF.

The rearrangement links TRBV19 to TRBJ1-2; D is perhaps TRBD1 (5 bases). Per the germline V gene, CDR1 is LNHDA and CDR2 is SQIVND (reference sequence). The V end lost 9 bases, the J end lost 4 bases, and 12 bases lay between the germline ends. The CDR3 loop spans 12 amino acids. CDR3 DNA: TGTGCCAGCCAGGACACCGGCTATGGCTACACCTTC. This sequence encodes CASQDTGYGYTF.

This chain uses TRBV5-4 with TRBJ2-5; 10 bases line up with TRBD2. This CDR3 region has 16 residues. Per germline, CDR1 SGHNT and CDR2 YYREEE (reference sequence). The junction had 11 bases not matched to a gene; V was cut back by 2 bases and J by 7 bases. This CDR3 reads CASSLQSGGGIRTQYF. The CDR3 DNA sequence: TGTGCCAGCAGCTTACAGAGCGGGGGGGGTATTCGGACCCAGTACTTC.

The chain has TRBV28 and TRBJ2-5; 9 nucleotides line up with TRBD2. Germline V gene data show CDR1 as MDHEN and CDR2 as SYDVKM. The CDR3 totals 15 residues. Trimming removed 6 bases from V and 3 bases from J; junction bases left unmatched: 8. The CDR3 reads CASSLAGAGEETQYF. The CDR3 region has the DNA TGTGCCAGCAGCTTAGCGGGGGCTGGGGAAGAGACCCAGTACTTC.

The V gene is TRBV2, the J gene TRBJ1-2; 7 nucleotides match TRBD1. Per germline, CDR1 SNHLY and CDR2 FYNNEI. With 6 bases clipped from V and 3 bases from J, the junction kept 7 bases outside the gene matches. This CDR3 contains 14 residues. CDR3 nucleotide sequence: TGTGCCAGCAGCCTCGGACAGGTAGACTATGGCTACACCTTC. Its protein is CASSLGQVDYGYTF.

The chain recombines TRBV10-1 with TRBJ2-3; tentative D call: TRBD2 (7 bases). The CDR3 totals 16 residues. Looked up from germline, CDR1 is WNHNN and CDR2 is SYGVQD (reference sequence). V was pared by 4 bases and J by 4 bases, with 18 bases between. CDR3 sequence: CASSGQEGGSADTQYF. Written as DNA, the CDR3 is TGCGCCAGCAGTGGCCAGGAGGGGGGGAGTGCAGATACGCAGTATTTT.

V and J are TRBV5-1 and TRBJ2-7; D uncertain. The CDR3 spans 13 residues. Germline lookup yields CDR1 SGHRS and CDR2 YFSETQ. Trimming took 0 bases from V and 0 from J, leaving 4 bases between them. The chain's CDR3 is CASSLAASYEQYF. CDR3 bases: TGCGCCAGCAGCTTGGCGGCCTCCTACGAGCAGTACTTC.

The CDR3 DNA reads as TGTGCCAGCAGCTTAAGCCCGGTGCAAAAGTACTCTGGGGCCAACGTCCTGACTTTC. It encodes CASSLSPVQKYSGANVLTF. V usage is TRBV7-2 and J usage is TRBJ2-6; no clear D. Germline V gives CDR1 SGHTA, CDR2 FQGNSA. This CDR3 is 19 amino acids long. Trimming cost V 2 bases and J 0 bases, with 17 bases left between them.